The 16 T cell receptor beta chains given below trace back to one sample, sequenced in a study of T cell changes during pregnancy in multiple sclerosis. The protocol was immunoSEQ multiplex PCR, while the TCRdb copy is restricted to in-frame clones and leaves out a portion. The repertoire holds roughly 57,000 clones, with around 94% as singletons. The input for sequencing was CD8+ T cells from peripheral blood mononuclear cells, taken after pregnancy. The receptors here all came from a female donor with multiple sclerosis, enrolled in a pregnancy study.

The CDR3 reads CASSQQTGANVLTF. In DNA form, the CDR3 reads TGCGCCAGCAGCCAACAAACTGGGGCCAACGTCCTGACTTTC. J is TRBJ2-6 and V is TRBV4-1, with no clear D. Trimming shortened V by 2 bases and J by 2 bases, and 4 bases separated the two germline ends. The CDR3 has 14 residues. Per the germline V gene, CDR1 is MGHRA and CDR2 is YSYEKL.

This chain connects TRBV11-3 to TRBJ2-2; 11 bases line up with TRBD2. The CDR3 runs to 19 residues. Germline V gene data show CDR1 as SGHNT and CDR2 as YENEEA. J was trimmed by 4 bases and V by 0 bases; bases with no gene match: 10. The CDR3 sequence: CASSLEPLLAGVPTGELFF. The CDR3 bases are TGTGCCAGCAGCTTAGAACCCTTACTAGCGGGAGTTCCCACCGGGGAGCTGTTTTTT.

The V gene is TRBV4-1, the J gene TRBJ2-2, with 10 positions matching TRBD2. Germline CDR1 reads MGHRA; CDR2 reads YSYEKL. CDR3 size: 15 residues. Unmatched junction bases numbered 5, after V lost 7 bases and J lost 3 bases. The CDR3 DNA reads TGCGCCAGCAATGGACTAGCGGAAGACACCGGGGAGCTGTTTTTT. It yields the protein CASNGLAEDTGELFF.

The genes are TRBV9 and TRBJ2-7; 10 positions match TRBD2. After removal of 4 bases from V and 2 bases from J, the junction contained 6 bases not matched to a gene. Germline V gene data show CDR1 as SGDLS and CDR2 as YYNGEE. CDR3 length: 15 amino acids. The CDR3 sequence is CASSPLAGGTYEQYF. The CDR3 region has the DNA TGTGCCAGCAGCCCATTAGCGGGAGGTACCTACGAGCAGTACTTC. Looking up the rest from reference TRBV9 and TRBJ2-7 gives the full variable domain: DSGVTQTPKHLITATGQRVTLRCSPRSGDLSVYWYQQSLDQGLQFLIQYYNGEERAKGNILERFSAQQFPDLHSELNLSSLELGDSALYFCASSPLAGGTYEQYFGPGTRLTVT.

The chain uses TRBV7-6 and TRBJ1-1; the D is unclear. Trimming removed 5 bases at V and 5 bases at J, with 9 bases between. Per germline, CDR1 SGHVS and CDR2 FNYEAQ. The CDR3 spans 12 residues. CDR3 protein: CASSLTGTEAFF. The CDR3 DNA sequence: TGTGCCAGCAGCCTAACGGGGACTGAAGCTTTCTTT.

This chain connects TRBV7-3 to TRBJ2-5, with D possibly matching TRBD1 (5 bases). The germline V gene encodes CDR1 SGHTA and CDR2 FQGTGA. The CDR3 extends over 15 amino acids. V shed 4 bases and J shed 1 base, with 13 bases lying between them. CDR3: CASSSTGEVQETQYF. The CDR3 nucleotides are TGTGCCAGCAGCTCAACAGGAGAGGTCCAAGAGACCCAGTACTTC.

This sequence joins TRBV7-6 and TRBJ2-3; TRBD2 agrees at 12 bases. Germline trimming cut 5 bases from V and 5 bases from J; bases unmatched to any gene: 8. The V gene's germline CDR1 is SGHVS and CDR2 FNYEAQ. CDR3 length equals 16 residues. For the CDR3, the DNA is TGTGCCAGCAGCCGACTAGCGGGAGTGAAGGGAGATACGCAGTATTTT. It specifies CASSRLAGVKGDTQYF.

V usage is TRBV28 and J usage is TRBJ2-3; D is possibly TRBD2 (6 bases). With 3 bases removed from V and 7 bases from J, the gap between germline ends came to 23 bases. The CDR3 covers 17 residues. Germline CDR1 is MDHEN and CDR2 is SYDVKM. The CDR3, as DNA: TGTGCCAGCAGTTTTGCCTCGGGACTGGGGTCCATCTATACGCAGTATTTT. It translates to CASSFASGLGSIYTQYF. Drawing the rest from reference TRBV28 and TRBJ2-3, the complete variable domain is DVKVTQSSRYLVKRTGEKVFLECVQDMDHENMFWYRQDPGLGLRLIYFSYDVKMKEKGDIPEGYSVSREKKERFSLILESASTNQTSMYLCASSFASGLGSIYTQYFGPGTRLTVL.

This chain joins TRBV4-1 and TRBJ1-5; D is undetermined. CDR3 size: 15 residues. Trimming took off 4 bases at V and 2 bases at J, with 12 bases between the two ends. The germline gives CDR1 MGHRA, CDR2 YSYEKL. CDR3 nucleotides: TGCGCCAGCAGCCTCCTTGACACCCGCAATCAGCCCCAGCATTTT. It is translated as CASSLLDTRNQPQHF.

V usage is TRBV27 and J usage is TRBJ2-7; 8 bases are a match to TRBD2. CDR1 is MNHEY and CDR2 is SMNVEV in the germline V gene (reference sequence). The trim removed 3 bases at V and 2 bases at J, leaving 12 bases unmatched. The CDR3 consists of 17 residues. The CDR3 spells CASSFTLPSGLTYEQYF. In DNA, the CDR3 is TGTGCCAGCAGTTTTACCCTTCCTAGCGGGCTAACCTACGAGCAGTACTTC.

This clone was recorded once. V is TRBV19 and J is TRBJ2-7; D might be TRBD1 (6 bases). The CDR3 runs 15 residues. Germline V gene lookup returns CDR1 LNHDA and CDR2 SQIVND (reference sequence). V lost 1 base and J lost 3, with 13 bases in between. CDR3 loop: CASSIALQGRYEQYF. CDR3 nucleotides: TGTGCCAGTAGTATAGCGCTGCAGGGGCGCTACGAGCAGTACTTC.

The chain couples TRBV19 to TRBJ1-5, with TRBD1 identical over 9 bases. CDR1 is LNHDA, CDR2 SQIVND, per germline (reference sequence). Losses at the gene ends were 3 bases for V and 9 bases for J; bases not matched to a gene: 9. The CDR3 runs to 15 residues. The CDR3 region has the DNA TGTGCCAGTAGTATCTCATGGGACAGGGAACTGCCCCAGCATTTT. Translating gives CASSISWDRELPQHF.

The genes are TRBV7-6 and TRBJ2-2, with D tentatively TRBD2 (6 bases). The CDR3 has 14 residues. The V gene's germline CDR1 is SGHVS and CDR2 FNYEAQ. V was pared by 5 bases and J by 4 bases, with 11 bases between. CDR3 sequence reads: CASSPRESTGELFF. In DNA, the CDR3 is TGTGCCAGCAGCCCTCGGGAGAGCACCGGGGAGCTGTTTTTT.

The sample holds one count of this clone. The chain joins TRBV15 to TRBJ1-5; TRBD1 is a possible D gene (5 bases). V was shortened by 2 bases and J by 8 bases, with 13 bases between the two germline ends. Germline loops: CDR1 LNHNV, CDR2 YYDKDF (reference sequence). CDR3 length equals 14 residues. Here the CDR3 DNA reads TGTGCCACCAGCAGATTTAAGGGGTTGGAGCCCCAGCATTTT. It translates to CATSRFKGLEPQHF.

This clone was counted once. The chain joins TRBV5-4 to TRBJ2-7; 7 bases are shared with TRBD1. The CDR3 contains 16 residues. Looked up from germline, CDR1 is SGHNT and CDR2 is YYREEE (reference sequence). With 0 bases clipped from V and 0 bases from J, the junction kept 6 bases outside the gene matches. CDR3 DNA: TGTGCCAGCAGCTTGGATCTCGGGACAGCCTCCTACGAGCAGTACTTC. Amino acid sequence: CASSLDLGTASYEQYF. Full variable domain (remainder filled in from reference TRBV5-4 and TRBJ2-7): ETGVTQSPTHLIKTRGQQVTLRCSSQSGHNTVSWYQQALGQGPQFIFQYYREEENGRGNFPPRFSGLQFPNYSSELNVNALELDDSALYLCASSLDLGTASYEQYFGPGTRLTVT.

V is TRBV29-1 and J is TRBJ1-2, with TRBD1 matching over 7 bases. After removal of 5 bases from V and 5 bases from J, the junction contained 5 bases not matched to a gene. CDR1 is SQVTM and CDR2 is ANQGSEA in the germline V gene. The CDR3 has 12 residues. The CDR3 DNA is TGCAGCGTTTCTCAGGGGGGTTATGGCTACACCTTC. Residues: CSVSQGGYGYTF.